These 27 T cell receptor beta chains were all obtained from the same sample, sequenced in a study of shared clonotypes between healthy human individuals. TCRdb's table, derived via immunoSEQ multiplex PCR, lists solely in-frame clones and lacks some. The sample includes roughly 1,100,000 clones, around 74% seen only once; the top ten take about 1.4%. Input material: memory CD4+ T cells sorted from blood. Subset: CD45RA-negative fraction. The receptors shown here come from a man between 18 and 35 years old in good health.

The sample holds one count of this clone. The chain joins TRBV28 to TRBJ2-7; 11 bases are shared with TRBD1. J lost 4 bases, V lost 11 bases, and 10 bases had no gene match. The CDR3 runs to 14 residues. Germline CDR1 and CDR2: MDHEN and SYDVKM. This CDR3 is CALGKGQGDYEQYF. Written as DNA, the CDR3 is TGTGCCCTTGGGAAGGGACAGGGGGATTACGAGCAGTACTTC.

This rearrangement joins TRBV7-9 to TRBJ1-1; D is unclear. V lost 4 bases and J 14 bases, leaving 17 bases between the germline ends. CDR1 and CDR2 from the germline V gene are SEHNR and FQNEAQ (reference sequence). This CDR3 spans 12 amino acids. CDR3 sequence reads: CASSSPGLSGFF. The DNA for the CDR3 is TGTGCCAGCAGCTCGCCAGGATTAAGCGGATTCTTT.

The chain joins TRBV11-2 to TRBJ2-1; D ambiguous. Germline loops: CDR1 SGHAT, CDR2 FQNNGV. CDR3 length equals 13 residues. Trimming left V 4 bases short and J 11 bases short, with 15 bases between. The CDR3 reads CASSSPRKLQQFF. Here the CDR3 DNA reads TGTGCCAGCAGCTCACCCCGTAAGTTGCAGCAGTTCTTC.

The chain employs TRBV7-8 and TRBJ2-1; 8 nucleotides line up with TRBD2. From germline, CDR1 is SGHVS and CDR2 FQNEAQ. V lost 4 bases to trimming and J lost 1 base; unmatched junction nucleotides: 3. The CDR3 consists of 15 residues. As DNA, the CDR3 is TGTGCCAGCAGCTACGGGGGGGAATCCTACAATGAGCAGTTCTTC. It codes for CASSYGGESYNEQFF.

This sequence joins TRBV5-1 and TRBJ1-1; 7 bases line up with TRBD1. Germline trimming cut 4 bases from V and 1 base from J; bases unmatched to any gene: 7. This CDR3 spans 15 amino acids. Germline V gene lookup returns CDR1 SGHRS and CDR2 YFSETQ. The CDR3 region is CASSGKQGKNTEAFF. The CDR3 DNA reads as TGCGCCAGCAGCGGCAAACAGGGGAAGAACACTGAAGCTTTCTTT.

The CDR3 protein is CAISGQGNNEQYF. DNA of the CDR3: TGTGCCATCAGTGGACAGGGGAACAACGAGCAGTACTTC. This chain links TRBV10-3 with TRBJ2-7, with 8 bases aligning to TRBD1. The CDR3 runs 13 residues. In germline, CDR1 is ENHRY, CDR2 SYGVKD. Germline trimming cut 4 bases from V and 5 bases from J; bases unmatched to any gene: 4.

The J gene is TRBJ2-2, the V gene TRBV6-5; D is ambiguous. The CDR3 is 14 amino acids. The germline V gene encodes CDR1 MNHEY and CDR2 SVGAGI. V lost 7 bases, J lost 9 bases, and 18 bases lay in between. CDR3 residues: CASTFAAGTRELFF. The DNA of the CDR3 is TGTGCCAGCACTTTTGCGGCCGGAACCCGGGAGCTGTTTTTT.

The V and J genes are TRBV27 and TRBJ1-3, with D hard to call. The germline CDR1 and CDR2 sequences are MNHEY and SMNVEV (reference sequence). Trimming cost V 6 bases and J 0 bases, with 6 bases left between them. The CDR3 runs 13 residues. This CDR3 reads CASRQSSGNTIYF. The CDR3 region has the DNA TGTGCCAGCAGACAGAGCTCTGGAAACACCATATATTTT.

This sequence joins TRBV18 and TRBJ1-5, with D tentatively TRBD1 (6 bases). The V gene's germline CDR1 is KGHSH and CDR2 LQKENI. Deletions cut 3 bases from V and 6 bases from J, with 15 bases between. The CDR3 consists of 15 residues. CDR3: CASSPPGGGGQPQHF. The CDR3 bases are TGTGCCAGCTCACCCCCCGGAGGGGGGGGTCAGCCCCAGCATTTT.

The chain joins TRBV11-2 to TRBJ2-7; the D is unclear. The CDR3 sequence is 12 residues long. The V end lost 1 base, the J end lost 6 bases, and 7 bases lay between the germline ends. CDR1 and CDR2 (germline): SGHAT, FQNNGV. The CDR3, as DNA: TGTGCCAGCAGCTTAGTGGGGTTCGAGCAGTACTTC. Encoded protein: CASSLVGFEQYF.

The rearrangement uses TRBV2 and TRBJ2-7; 10 positions agree with TRBD2. Germline CDR1 and CDR2: SNHLY and FYNNEI. Unmatched junction bases numbered 18, after V lost 7 bases and J lost 6 bases. This CDR3 spans 17 amino acids. CDR3 in amino acids: CASTKRDIAGGPREQYF. The DNA for the CDR3 is TGTGCCAGCACTAAGCGGGACATAGCGGGGGGCCCCCGCGAGCAGTACTTC.

This clone was seen more than once but under ten times. The same CDR3 can be traced to other DNA sequences in this sample. The genes are TRBV11-2 and TRBJ2-5; D might be TRBD1 or TRBD2, each matching 5 bases. The CDR3 totals 15 residues. V was pared by 5 bases and J by 4 bases, with 17 bases between. Looked up from germline, CDR1 is SGHAT and CDR2 is FQNNGV. CDR3 residues: CASSPPGRGGETQYF. CDR3 nucleotide sequence: TGTGCCAGCAGCCCCCCGGGACGTGGTGGAGAGACCCAGTACTTC.

The V and J genes are TRBV5-4 and TRBJ2-3, with TRBD2 identical over 10 bases. V was clipped by 3 bases and J by 1 base; unmatched bases: 2. There are 15 residues in the CDR3. Germline V gene sequence: CDR1 SGHNT, CDR2 YYREEE (reference sequence). CDR3 nucleotides: TGTGCCAGCAGCTCCAGCGGGAGGGGCACAGATACGCAGTATTTT. Translated, it gives CASSSSGRGTDTQYF.

V and J are TRBV28 and TRBJ2-3; tentatively, D is TRBD1 (5 bases). This CDR3 spans 12 amino acids. Per the germline V gene, CDR1 is MDHEN and CDR2 is SYDVKM. V lost 3 bases, J lost 5 bases, and 6 bases lay in between. This CDR3 reads CASSLGQDTQYF. The CDR3 region has the DNA TGTGCCAGCAGTTTGGGGCAAGATACGCAGTATTTT. The whole variable domain, remainder taken from reference TRBV28 and TRBJ2-3, is DVKVTQSSRYLVKRTGEKVFLECVQDMDHENMFWYRQDPGLGLRLIYFSYDVKMKEKGDIPEGYSVSREKKERFSLILESASTNQTSMYLCASSLGQDTQYFGPGTRLTVL.

V is TRBV7-9 and J is TRBJ2-6; D unclear. With 5 bases removed from V and 0 bases from J, the gap between germline ends came to 14 bases. The CDR3 is 17 residues long. Germline V gives CDR1 SEHNR, CDR2 FQNEAQ (reference sequence). Here the CDR3 DNA reads TGTGCCAGCAGCCCAGTAGCAGGAAACTCTGGGGCCAACGTCCTGACTTTC. It translates to CASSPVAGNSGANVLTF.

This clone has only one observation. The chain has TRBV6-6 and TRBJ1-3; no clear D gene. The germline V and J ends were trimmed by 2 bases and 1 base, with 6 bases remaining between them. CDR3 length: 14 amino acids. The germline gives CDR1 MNHNY, CDR2 SVGAGI (reference sequence). CDR3 coding DNA: TGTGCCAGCAGTTACGAGAGTTCTGGAAACACCATATATTTT. This codes for CASSYESSGNTIYF.

CDR3 region: CASSYPGLAGGTPDTQYF. The CDR3 nucleotides are TGTGCCAGCAGTTATCCGGGACTAGCGGGGGGGACCCCCGATACGCAGTATTTT. This chain joins TRBV6-4 and TRBJ2-3; 16 nucleotides match TRBD2. The germline gives CDR1 MRHNA, CDR2 SNTAGT. The CDR3 has 18 amino acids. Trimming at V came to 5 bases and at J to 6 bases, leaving 11 bases not matched to a gene.

This clone was seen just once. V usage is TRBV7-2 and J usage is TRBJ2-1; 15 positions agree with TRBD2. Unmatched junction bases numbered 6, after V lost 3 bases and J lost 0 bases. Germline V gene lookup returns CDR1 SGHTA and CDR2 FQGNSA. CDR3 size: 19 residues. The CDR3 DNA sequence: TGTGCCAGCAGCTTGATCGGGACTAGCGGGAGGAGCTCCTACAATGAGCAGTTCTTC. Its translation: CASSLIGTSGRSSYNEQFF.

The rearrangement uses TRBV5-1 and TRBJ2-5, with D hard to call. V was pared by 0 bases and J by 5 bases, with 5 bases between. Germline V gene data show CDR1 as SGHRS and CDR2 as YFSETQ. The CDR3 runs 12 residues. CDR3 bases: TGCGCCAGCAGCTTGGAAACGGAGACCCAGTACTTC. It is translated as CASSLETETQYF.

This chain connects TRBV9 to TRBJ2-2; D unclear. Germline values: CDR1 SGDLS, CDR2 YYNGEE. The CDR3 covers 14 residues. The V gene lost 1 base and the J gene lost 4 bases, with 8 bases spanning the gap. In nucleotides, the CDR3 is TGTGCCAGCAGCGTATACAGTGTCACCGGGGAGCTGTTTTTT. Encoded protein: CASSVYSVTGELFF.

V usage is TRBV6-5 and J usage is TRBJ2-7; TRBD1 is a possible D gene (7 bases). V dropped 4 bases and J dropped 2 bases, with 12 bases sitting between them. Germline V CDR1 and CDR2: MNHEY, SVGAGI. CDR3 length: 14 residues. The CDR3 DNA is TGTGCCAGCAGTTCAGGGGGGAGGCCCTACGAGCAGTACTTC. As protein: CASSSGGRPYEQYF.

The chain employs TRBV5-1 and TRBJ2-1; 9 bases are shared with TRBD2. CDR1 is SGHRS, CDR2 YFSETQ, per germline. Losses at the gene ends were 1 base for V and 10 bases for J; bases not matched to a gene: 15. The CDR3 is 17 residues long. CDR3 DNA: TGCGCCAGCAGCTTGAGCTCTAGCGGGGCCTCCTCGCGAGAGCAGTTCTTC. Translating it yields CASSLSSSGASSREQFF.

The J gene is TRBJ1-1, the V gene TRBV10-2, with 8 bases matching TRBD1. With 6 bases clipped from V and 11 bases from J, the junction kept 8 bases outside the gene matches. Germline-derived CDR1 and CDR2 are WSHSY and SAAADI. The CDR3 spans 12 residues. CDR3 DNA sequence: TGCGCCAGCAGGGATCAACAGGGGGGCGCTTTCTTT. This translates into CASRDQQGGAFF.

The rearrangement uses TRBV30 and TRBJ2-3; 10 positions agree with TRBD2. V was clipped by 2 bases and J by 2 bases; unmatched bases: 4. Germline lookup yields CDR1 GTSNPN and CDR2 SVGIG (reference sequence). The CDR3 is 15 amino acids. The CDR3 sequence is CAWSTSGTFTDTQYF. The CDR3 DNA reads TGTGCCTGGAGTACTAGCGGGACATTCACAGATACGCAGTATTTT.

V and J are TRBV2 and TRBJ1-5; D remains unclear. The V gene lost 7 bases and the J gene lost 1 base, with 14 bases spanning the gap. Germline-derived CDR1 and CDR2 are SNHLY and FYNNEI. The CDR3 covers 15 residues. For the CDR3, the DNA is TGTGCCAGCACTCCTTCGGGGAGCAGCAATCAGCCCCAGCATTTT. Translating gives CASTPSGSSNQPQHF.

This sequence joins TRBV28 and TRBJ1-4, with D tentatively TRBD1 (6 bases). The CDR3 is 15 amino acids. Deletions cut 5 bases from V and 7 bases from J, with 17 bases between. Germline V CDR1 and CDR2: MDHEN, SYDVKM. DNA of the CDR3: TGTGCCAGCAGTGTACTACAGGGCGTCCTTGAAAAACTGTTTTTT. It is translated as CASSVLQGVLEKLFF. Based on the CDR3 plus reference TRBV28 and TRBJ1-4, the full variable domain is DVKVTQSSRYLVKRTGEKVFLECVQDMDHENMFWYRQDPGLGLRLIYFSYDVKMKEKGDIPEGYSVSREKKERFSLILESASTNQTSMYLCASSVLQGVLEKLFFGSGTQLSVL.

The V and J genes are TRBV28 and TRBJ2-4; perhaps D is TRBD1 or TRBD2 (5 bases each). Germline CDR1 and CDR2: MDHEN and SYDVKM. Trimming cost V 6 bases and J 6 bases, with 9 bases left between them. CDR3 length: 12 amino acids. This CDR3 reads CASSWDRNIQYF. The CDR3 region has the DNA TGTGCCAGCAGCTGGGACCGAAACATTCAGTACTTC.